Reported below is one T cell receptor beta chain. Its target is not known. CDR1 is MNHNS and CDR2 is SASEGT in the germline V gene. V was cut by 3 bases and J by 3 bases, with 12 bases left in between. The CDR3 has 14 amino acids. These data belong to a study of monozygotic twins with cystic fibrosis. Study findings and constraints: Monozygotic CF twin pairs shared significantly more nucleotide-identical clonotypes than unrelated CF individuals did. Shared CDR3 numbers were not associated with age, concordance or severity. The repertoire was suggested to be naive-dominated, clonality median around 0.0089.

The repertoire was sequenced with immunoSEQ multiplex PCR; TCRdb's copy has only in-frame clones and lacks some. Of some 9,600 clones in the sample, about 89% are singletons; the top ten hold approximately 5.4%. The sequenced sample was blood. This receptor was taken from a boy aged 2 to 10 with cystic fibrosis. V usage is TRBV6-1 and J usage is TRBJ2-7; D unclear. This chain's CDR3 is CASSDFGRNYEQYF. Written as DNA, the CDR3 is TGTGCCAGCAGTGACTTCGGGCGAAACTACGAGCAGTACTTC.